The rows below give T cell receptor beta chains drawn from one sample of a study of Graves' ophthalmopathy and Graves' hyperthyroidism. TCRdb fed the multiplex PCR reads into MiXCR, producing one record per CDR3 protein. The sample records 900,000 to 1,200,000 distinct CDR3 sequences, 35% to 40% being singletons. The specimen sequenced was peripheral blood or thyroid tissue (not recorded which). These receptor sequences come from an adult man with Graves' hyperthyroidism. Each CDR3 is given with its conserved first and last residue. D genes are given only for firm matches. Clone size is given for some rows only: seen once, a few or many times, or a class if the clone is expanded.

DNA	CDR3	V	J	D	size
TGTGCCAGCAGTTACCCGAGTCTCTCGGTGAACACTGAAGCTTTCTTT	CASSYPSLSVNTEAFF	TRBV6-6	TRBJ1-1	NA	NA
TGTGCCACCAGTGATGCCACCCGGTGGGGTAAACAAGAGACCCAGTACTTC	CATSDATRWGKQETQYF	TRBV24-1	TRBJ2-5	NA	many
TGCAGTGCTACGGTCGGGGGGAACACCGGGGAGCTGCTTTTT	CSATVGGNTGELLF	TRBV20-1	TRBJ2-2	TRBD2	NA
TGTGCCAGCAGCCCGGCCGGGGGCGACACCGGGGAGCTGTTTTTT	CASSPAGGDTGELFF	TRBV6-5	TRBJ2-2	NA	NA
TGTGCCACCAGTGACTCCTCTGGGACTACCCAAGAGACCCAGTACTTC	CATSDSSGTTQETQYF	TRBV24-1	TRBJ2-5	TRBD2	many
NA	CASSADGDYNSPLHFGERNQPQHF	TRBV25-1	TRBJ1-5	NA	NA
TGTGCCAGCACCGGGGGTGGGACAGTCTACGAGCAGTACTTC	CASTGGGTVYEQYF	TRBV12-3/TRBV12-4	TRBJ2-7	NA	few
TGTGCCAGCAGCTTGGCAGGGAGGTTAGAGCAGTACTTC	CASSLAGRLEQYF	TRBV7-9	TRBJ2-7	NA	many
TGTGCCAGCATCGTACAGGGAAGCTCTGGAAACACCATATATTTT	CASIVQGSSGNTIYF	TRBV7-2	TRBJ1-3	NA	many
TGTGCCAGTAGTACAAAAAACGCGGGGAACTATGGCTACACCTTC	CASSTKNAGNYGYTF	TRBV19	TRBJ1-2	NA	few
TGCAGCGTAGGACTAGCGGCAGGGGGGGAGCTGTTTTTT	CSVGLAAGGELFF	TRBV29-1	TRBJ2-2	TRBD2	NA
TGTGCCAGCAAACACACGGACCAAGAGACCCAGTACTTC	CASKHTDQETQYF	TRBV10-3	TRBJ2-5	NA	NA
TGTGCCAGTGTGGACACAGGGAAGAACACTGAAGCTTTCTTT	CASVDTGKNTEAFF	TRBV25-1	TRBJ1-1	NA	NA
TGTGCCAGCAGGCGATTGGCGGGTGGGGAACGGACCAATTCACCCCTCCACTTT	CASRRLAGGERTNSPLHF	TRBV5-1	TRBJ1-6	NA	NA
TGCAGTGCTACCGAGGACAGGGGAAAGCAGCCCCAGCATTTT	CSATEDRGKQPQHF	TRBV20-1	TRBJ1-5	TRBD1	NA
TGTGCCAGTAGTATCGGATATTCGAGGGACAAGGCCCAGCATTTT	CASSIGYSRDKAQHF	TRBV19	TRBJ1-5	NA	NA
TGTGCCAGCAGTCGTGTGAGCGGGGAGTATACGCAGTATTTT	CASSRVSGEYTQYF	TRBV12-3/TRBV12-4	TRBJ2-3	TRBD2	NA
TGTGCCAGCAGCCCCCTGGGGGCAGCAACCGGGGAGCTGTTTTTT	CASSPLGAATGELFF	TRBV11-2	TRBJ2-2	NA	NA
TGTGCCAGCAGCTTAGAAGCTCAGAACTTGAACACTGAAGCTTTCTTT	CASSLEAQNLNTEAFF	TRBV11-2	TRBJ1-1	NA	few
TGTGCCAGCAGCACAGGGTCCGGGACACCCCTCCACTTT	CASSTGSGTPLHF	TRBV6-5	TRBJ1-6	NA	many
TGTGCCAGCAGAGCCGGGACAGGGAATCAGCCCCAGCATTTT	CASRAGTGNQPQHF	TRBV2	TRBJ1-5	TRBD1	many
TGCGCCAGCAGCCAAGAGCCCCCGACTAGCGGTCAAGAGACCCAGTCCTTC	CASSQEPPTSGQETQSF	TRBV4-1	TRBJ2-5	TRBD2	once
TGTGCCAGCAGCTCCCGTCCGGGACTCCAAGAGACCCAGTACTTC	CASSSRPGLQETQYF	TRBV5-1	TRBJ2-5	NA	NA
TGCAGTGCTAACGGCGGGACTACCCCCAACGAGCAGTACTTC	CSANGGTTPNEQYF	TRBV20-1	TRBJ2-7	TRBD2	many
TGTGCCAGTACAACAGCTAATTCACCCCTCCACTTT	CASTTANSPLHF	TRBV19	TRBJ1-6	NA	many
TGCAGCGCAGGGACAGGGGCTTCTGGGTACGAGCAGTACTTC	CSAGTGASGYEQYF	TRBV29-1	TRBJ2-7	TRBD1	NA
TGTGCCACCCGCGAGACAGGGATCTCTGGAAACACCATATATTTT	CATRETGISGNTIYF	TRBV10-3	TRBJ1-3	TRBD1	NA
TGTGCCAGCAGTTTTGTAAACCATGGCTACACCTTC	CASSFVNHGYTF	TRBV12-3/TRBV12-4	TRBJ1-2	NA	many
TGTGCCAGCAGCTTAACCAGGCCCGGGGCAGGTTATCCATCGGCCCAGTACTTC	CASSLTRPGAGYPSAQYF	TRBV7-2	TRBJ2-5	NA	NA
TGTGCTAGCAGCCCGATTACCAACAGCTATGGCTACACCTTC	CASSPITNSYGYTF	TRBV7-7	TRBJ1-2	NA	NA
TGTGCCAGCGGTAGAGAGCGGGAAGAGGCCCAGTACTTC	CASGREREEAQYF	TRBV6-5	TRBJ2-5	TRBD2	once
TGCGCCAGCAGCTTGGGACAGGCGTCACCCCTCCACTTT	CASSLGQASPLHF	TRBV5-1	TRBJ1-6	NA	NA
TGTGCCAGCAGCTACCAGGGACAGGGATCTGGGGCCAACGTCCCAACTTTC	CASSYQGQGSGANVPTF	TRBV7-2	TRBJ2-6	TRBD1	NA
TGTGCCAGCAGCTACAGGGGTTCCGGCACTGAAGCTTTCTTT	CASSYRGSGTEAFF	TRBV11-2	TRBJ1-1	TRBD1	many
TGCAGTGCAACGGGGGGTTTTGAGCAGTACTTC	CSATGGFEQYF	TRBV20-1	TRBJ2-7	TRBD2	many
TGTGCCAGCAGCTTAGCCCCCGGGGTCACCGGGGAGCTGTTTTTT	CASSLAPGVTGELFF	TRBV7-6	TRBJ2-2	NA	many
TGTGCCAGCAGTCCGGGACCGCATCTGGAGCAGTACTTC	CASSPGPHLEQYF	TRBV12-3/TRBV12-4	TRBJ2-7	NA	NA
TGTGCCAGCAGCTTAGAGGTCTCTTCACCCCTCCACTTT	CASSLEVSSPLHF	TRBV7-2	TRBJ1-6	NA	many
TGCGCCAGCAGTGAGCCGGACAGGGTTGACACCTTC	CASSEPDRVDTF	TRBV10-1	TRBJ1-2	TRBD1	NA
TGTGCCAGCAGTTCTCTTGGGAGCGGGTACCAAGAGACCCAGTACTTC	CASSSLGSGYQETQYF	TRBV6-5	TRBJ2-5	NA	NA
TGTGCCTGCAGAGGCGAAAGCTCCTACGAGCAGTACTTC	CACRGESSYEQYF	TRBV11-2	TRBJ2-7	NA	many
TGTGCCAGCAGCCAAGTCGGGACAAGGCCTGGAAACACCATATATTTT	CASSQVGTRPGNTIYF	TRBV7-9	TRBJ1-3	NA	NA
TGTGCCAGTCTACCGGGACAGGGGCCTGGATGGCCCCAGCATTTT	CASLPGQGPGWPQHF	TRBV19	TRBJ1-5	TRBD1	once
TGCGCCAGCAGCCAAGATTATGGGACAGGGTCTTACGAGCAGTACTTC	CASSQDYGTGSYEQYF	TRBV4-3	TRBJ2-7	TRBD1	NA